The 10 T cell receptor beta chains reported below all come from one sample, sequenced in a study of blood T cells in healthy people across ages (dated by TCRdb to 2015 to 2017). Libraries were made using 5' RACE. Sequencer: Illumina HiSeq 2500. A second about 7 to 11 cycle PCR used a sample-barcoded 5' primer and a J-beta primer mix. The public reads were quality trimmed at Q25 with fastp and then assembled into clones with MiXCR by TCRdb, keeping productive beta chains. When rows share a CDR3 protein, they turn into one entry using the most common DNA and genes. This sample gives about 770,000 distinct CDR3 sequences in total; under 45% of them show up just once. About 21% of the sample comes from the top ten. The sample comprised blood. The origin of the receptors is a man aged 60-69 years in good health.

This clonotype was observed a handful of times. This chain uses TRBV6-6 with TRBJ2-3, with D possibly TRBD2 on 6 matching bases. The CDR3 has 17 residues. V lost 5 bases and J 0 bases, leaving 18 bases between the germline ends. Germline V lookup: CDR1 MNHNY, CDR2 SVGAGI (reference sequence). This CDR3 reads CASSRPTSDVSTDTQYF. The CDR3 DNA sequence: TGTGCCAGCAGTCGGCCGACTAGTGACGTTAGCACAGATACGCAGTATTTT.

The chain employs TRBV3-1 and TRBJ2-7, with TRBD2 identical over 9 bases. CDR3 length equals 16 residues. CDR1 is LGHDT and CDR2 is YNNKEL in the germline V gene (reference sequence). Trimming cost V 4 bases and J 2 bases; bases outside gene matches: 9. DNA of the CDR3: TGTGCCAGCAGCCGATCTCGGGCTAGCGGGGCCTACGAGCAGTACTTC. This encodes CASSRSRASGAYEQYF.

The J gene is TRBJ2-7, the V gene TRBV20-1, with TRBD1 as a possible D gene (6 bases). The DNA end is more similar to TRBJ2-5, so the J call may be wrong. Looked up from germline, CDR1 is DFQATT and CDR2 is SNEGSKA (reference sequence). The length of the CDR3 is 15 residues. The CDR3 here is CSARDIRGQKETQYF. CDR3 bases: TGCAGTGCTAGAGATATCCGCGGACAGAAGGAGACCCAGTACTTC.

This clonotype has only a few counts. The chain employs TRBV7-9 and TRBJ1-4; 8 bases are a match to TRBD1. The junction had 6 bases not matched to a gene; V was cut back by 4 bases and J by 8 bases. The CDR3 contains 14 residues. Germline V CDR1 and CDR2: SEHNR, FQNEAQ (reference sequence). The chain's CDR3 is CASSSRGLGEKLFF. CDR3 DNA: TGTGCCAGCAGCTCCAGGGGGCTGGGGGAAAAACTGTTTTTT.

This chain joins TRBV28 and TRBJ2-6, with a possible D match to TRBD2 (5 bases). The length of the CDR3 is 18 residues. Trimming removed 4 bases from V and 0 bases from J, with 16 bases in between. From germline, CDR1 is MDHEN and CDR2 SYDVKM. The CDR3 reads CASSSRDTGASGANVLTF. The CDR3 nucleotides are TGTGCCAGCAGTTCGAGGGATACCGGAGCCTCTGGGGCCAACGTCCTGACTTTC.

This clonotype showed up just a few times. This chain links TRBV27 with TRBJ2-5; no definite D call. Germline loops: CDR1 MNHEY, CDR2 SMNVEV (reference sequence). The CDR3 is 14 amino acids. Trimming left V 2 bases short and J 0 bases short, with 7 bases between. In DNA, the CDR3 is TGTGCCAGCAGTTTACGTCCGTACCAAGAGACCCAGTACTTC. Its protein is CASSLRPYQETQYF.

On this clonotype itself: This may be a read error, as it is one base from a much larger clone. The V gene is TRBV9, the J gene TRBJ2-7; 11 nucleotides match TRBD1. Germline CDR1 and CDR2: SGDLS and YYNGEE. This CDR3 has 15 residues. The CDR3 DNA sequence: TGTGCCAACAGCGTGGAACCGGGACAGGGGGGCGAGCAGTACTTC. Protein sequence: CANSVEPGQGGEQYF.

This clonotype appeared a few times. This may come from a read error, since a much larger clone is one base off. This rearrangement joins TRBV7-9 to TRBJ2-5, with TRBD2 as a possible D gene (6 bases). The CDR3 spans 16 residues. V dropped 5 bases and J dropped 1 base, with 17 bases sitting between them. Per the germline V gene, CDR1 is SEHNR and CDR2 is FQNEAQ (reference sequence). The CDR3 region has the DNA TGTGCCAGCAGCCTAGATGTAAGGCGGGGCCAAGAGACCCAGTACTTC. It is translated as CASSLDVRRGQETQYF.

The V call is TRBV5-1, the J call TRBJ2-7; TRBD1 agrees at 9 bases. The CDR3 totals 17 residues. Trimming removed 5 bases from V and 4 bases from J; junction bases left unmatched: 16. Germline V CDR1 and CDR2: SGHRS, YFSETQ. The CDR3 DNA follows: TGCGCCAGCAGGAAGCAACCGGGACAGGGAAAGGAGTACGAGCAGTACTTC. Its translation: CASRKQPGQGKEYEQYF.

This clonotype was seen many times. The chain joins TRBV20-1 to TRBJ2-1; 10 bases agree with TRBD2. CDR1 and CDR2 from the germline V gene are DFQATT and SNEGSKA (reference sequence). V shed 3 bases and J 4 bases; nucleotides not matched to a gene: 3. There are 14 residues in the CDR3. The DNA of the CDR3 is TGCAGTGCTAGGGGACTAGCGTATTACAATGAGCAGTTCTTC. Its translation: CSARGLAYYNEQFF.